These T cell receptor beta chains were read from a single sample in a study of blood T cell repertoires in COVID-19. Profiling relied on immunoSEQ multiplex PCR, and the TCRdb table lists in-frame clones only, not all of them. The table lists some 150,000 clones, just under 85% of them singletons. The sequencing input was PBMCs or T cells enriched from blood (not recorded which). All receptors come from a man aged 50-59 years who had recovered from COVID-19. The CDR3 runs from the conserved cysteine through the conserved F or W. The order of the fields is CDR3 DNA, CDR3 protein, J gene, V gene, D gene, clone size, CDR3 length. A D gene is named only where the DNA matches it firmly. Expanded clones get a size class; other rows say once, few or many, or leave the size out.

CDR3nt: TGTGCCAGCAGGAGCGGACAGAATCAGCCCCAGCATTTT; CDR3aa: CASRSGQNQPQHF; j_gene: TRBJ1-5; v_gene: TRBV2; d_gene: NA; abundance: once; len: 13
CDR3nt: TGTGCCAGCCGGGGGTCTGGGGCCAACGTCCTGACTTTC; CDR3aa: CASRGSGANVLTF; j_gene: TRBJ2-6; v_gene: TRBV27; d_gene: NA; abundance: NA; len: 13
CDR3nt: TGTGCCAGCAGCCTAGACAGGGCTGAAAAACTGTTTTTT; CDR3aa: CASSLDRAEKLFF; j_gene: TRBJ1-4; v_gene: TRBV4-2; d_gene: TRBD1; abundance: many; len: 13
CDR3nt: TGTGCCAGCAGCTCTCGCAGGGGGGATTCCTACGAGCAGTACTTC; CDR3aa: CASSSRRGDSYEQYF; j_gene: TRBJ2-7; v_gene: TRBV9; d_gene: NA; abundance: NA; len: 15
CDR3nt: TGTGCCAGCAGTTTGAATCATCGACAGAAGTATTCACCCCTCCACTTT; CDR3aa: CASSLNHRQKYSPLHF; j_gene: TRBJ1-6; v_gene: TRBV27; d_gene: NA; abundance: NA; len: 16
CDR3nt: TGCAGTGCTAGTCCCGGGACATGGAGCTCCTATAATTCACCCCTCCACTTT; CDR3aa: CSASPGTWSSYNSPLHF; j_gene: TRBJ1-6; v_gene: TRBV20-1; d_gene: NA; abundance: NA; len: 17
CDR3nt: TGTGCCAGCACCATCGGGGGGTCTGGAAACACCATATATTTT; CDR3aa: CASTIGGSGNTIYF; j_gene: TRBJ1-3; v_gene: TRBV5-6; d_gene: NA; abundance: NA; len: 14
CDR3nt: TGTGCCAGCAGTTGGGACAGGCTCTATGGCTACACCTTC; CDR3aa: CASSWDRLYGYTF; j_gene: TRBJ1-2; v_gene: TRBV6-2/TRBV6-3; d_gene: TRBD1; abundance: few; len: 13
CDR3nt: TGTGCCACCAGTGAGGGACTAGCGGATCAAGAGACCCAGTACTTC; CDR3aa: CATSEGLADQETQYF; j_gene: TRBJ2-5; v_gene: TRBV24-1; d_gene: TRBD2; abundance: once; len: 15
CDR3nt: TGTGCCAGCAGCTTGGATCAGGGGGCGAACACCGGGGAGCTGTTTTTT; CDR3aa: CASSLDQGANTGELFF; j_gene: TRBJ2-2; v_gene: TRBV7-2; d_gene: TRBD1; abundance: NA; len: 16
CDR3nt: TGTGCCAGCAGCGTAGCCACAGACAGGCCCTCTGGGGCCAACGTCCTGACTTTC; CDR3aa: CASSVATDRPSGANVLTF; j_gene: TRBJ2-6; v_gene: TRBV9; d_gene: NA; abundance: NA; len: 18
CDR3nt: TGTGCCACCAGCAGACACCGGACTCCGCCGAGCTCTGGAAACACCATATATTTT; CDR3aa: CATSRHRTPPSSGNTIYF; j_gene: TRBJ1-3; v_gene: TRBV15; d_gene: NA; abundance: few; len: 18
CDR3nt: TGTGCCAGCTCGACTGCTAGCGGGGCCGGGGAGCTGTTTTTT; CDR3aa: CASSTASGAGELFF; j_gene: TRBJ2-2; v_gene: TRBV4-2; d_gene: TRBD2; abundance: NA; len: 14
CDR3nt: TGTGCCACCAGCAACCGGACAGACTACAATGAAAAACTGTTTTTT; CDR3aa: CATSNRTDYNEKLFF; j_gene: TRBJ1-4; v_gene: TRBV15; d_gene: NA; abundance: NA; len: 15
CDR3nt: TGTGCCAGCAGCTTCGGAGTTAATGAAAAACTGTTTTTT; CDR3aa: CASSFGVNEKLFF; j_gene: TRBJ1-4; v_gene: TRBV11-2; d_gene: NA; abundance: NA; len: 13
CDR3nt: TGTGCCAGCAGGGGGGACAGATACATTCAGTACTTC; CDR3aa: CASRGDRYIQYF; j_gene: TRBJ2-4; v_gene: TRBV25-1; d_gene: TRBD1; abundance: once; len: 12
CDR3nt: TGTGCCAGCAGAAGTGGACTAGCGCATGAGCAGTTCTTC; CDR3aa: CASRSGLAHEQFF; j_gene: TRBJ2-1; v_gene: TRBV6-4; d_gene: TRBD2; abundance: many; len: 13
CDR3nt: TGTGCCAGCAGCAAAGTCGGAGGGACTTTCTATGGCTACACCTTC; CDR3aa: CASSKVGGTFYGYTF; j_gene: TRBJ1-2; v_gene: TRBV21-1; d_gene: NA; abundance: NA; len: 15
CDR3nt: TGCGCCAGCAGCCAAGGGCGGGGGGACCGAGATACGCAGTATTTT; CDR3aa: CASSQGRGDRDTQYF; j_gene: TRBJ2-3; v_gene: TRBV4-1; d_gene: TRBD2; abundance: NA; len: 15
CDR3nt: TGTGCCACCAGTGATCTCGGACAGGTGAATGAGCAGTTCTTC; CDR3aa: CATSDLGQVNEQFF; j_gene: TRBJ2-1; v_gene: TRBV24-1; d_gene: TRBD1; abundance: NA; len: 14
CDR3nt: TGTGCCAGCAGCCAAGATGAATCTTTGAGGTACACTGAAGCTTTCTTT; CDR3aa: CASSQDESLRYTEAFF; j_gene: TRBJ1-1; v_gene: TRBV4-2; d_gene: NA; abundance: NA; len: 16
CDR3nt: TGCGCCAGCAGCTTGGGGACAGGGGTTTCTTATGAGCAGTTCTTC; CDR3aa: CASSLGTGVSYEQFF; j_gene: TRBJ2-1; v_gene: TRBV5-1; d_gene: TRBD1; abundance: few; len: 15
CDR3nt: TGTGCCAGCAGTTTTTTAGCGGAACAAGAGACCCAGTACTTC; CDR3aa: CASSFLAEQETQYF; j_gene: TRBJ2-5; v_gene: TRBV6-5; d_gene: NA; abundance: NA; len: 14
CDR3nt: TGTGCCAGCAGCCACCCGGCGGGGGAAAAACTGTTTTTT; CDR3aa: CASSHPAGEKLFF; j_gene: TRBJ1-4; v_gene: TRBV27; d_gene: NA; abundance: NA; len: 13
CDR3nt: TGTGCCAGCAGCCAGACAGAGGCAGAGACCCAGTACTTC; CDR3aa: CASSQTEAETQYF; j_gene: TRBJ2-5; v_gene: TRBV3-1/TRBV3-2; d_gene: NA; abundance: once; len: 13
CDR3nt: TGTGCCATCATGGCTAGCTCCCAAGAGACCCAGTACTTC; CDR3aa: CAIMASSQETQYF; j_gene: TRBJ2-5; v_gene: TRBV10-3; d_gene: NA; abundance: NA; len: 13
CDR3nt: TGTGCCAGCTCACCACCCCAGGGGGCGGGCTATGGCTACACCTTC; CDR3aa: CASSPPQGAGYGYTF; j_gene: TRBJ1-2; v_gene: TRBV18; d_gene: TRBD1; abundance: NA; len: 15
CDR3nt: TGTGCCAGTAGTACCCCGACAGGGAGCTCCTACGAGCAGTACTTC; CDR3aa: CASSTPTGSSYEQYF; j_gene: TRBJ2-7; v_gene: TRBV19; d_gene: TRBD1; abundance: NA; len: 15
CDR3nt: TGCGCCAGCAGCCCCGACCCTAGCTCCTACGAGCAGTACTTC; CDR3aa: CASSPDPSSYEQYF; j_gene: TRBJ2-7; v_gene: TRBV5-1; d_gene: NA; abundance: NA; len: 14
CDR3nt: TGCGCCAGCAGCTTGGCCCCAGGGGGCGGTGAAAAACTGTTTTTT; CDR3aa: CASSLAPGGGEKLFF; j_gene: TRBJ1-4; v_gene: TRBV5-1; d_gene: TRBD1; abundance: NA; len: 15
CDR3nt: TGTGCCAGCAGCCTATGGACAGGGGGCTTGTCACCCCTCCACTTT; CDR3aa: CASSLWTGGLSPLHF; j_gene: TRBJ1-6; v_gene: TRBV7-2; d_gene: TRBD1; abundance: NA; len: 15